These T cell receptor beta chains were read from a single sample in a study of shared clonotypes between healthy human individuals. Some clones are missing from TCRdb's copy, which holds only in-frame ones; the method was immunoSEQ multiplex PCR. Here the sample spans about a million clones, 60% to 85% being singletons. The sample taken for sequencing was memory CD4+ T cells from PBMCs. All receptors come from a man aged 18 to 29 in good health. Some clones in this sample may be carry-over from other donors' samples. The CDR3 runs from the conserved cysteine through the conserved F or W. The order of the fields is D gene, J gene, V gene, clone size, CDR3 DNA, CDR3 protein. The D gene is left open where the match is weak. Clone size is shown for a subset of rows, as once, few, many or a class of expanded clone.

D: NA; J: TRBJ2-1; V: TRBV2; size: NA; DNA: TGTGCCAGCAAGGGGACCAGCTACAATGAGCAGTTCTTC; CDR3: CASKGTSYNEQFF
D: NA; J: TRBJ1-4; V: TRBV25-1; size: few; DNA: TGTGCCAGCAACCTCGGGACGGAACGGTTT; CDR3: CASNLGTERF
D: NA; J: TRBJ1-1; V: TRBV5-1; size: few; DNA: TGCGCCAGCAGCTTGAGTACTGAGTCGACTGAAGCTTTCTTT; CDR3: CASSLSTESTEAFF
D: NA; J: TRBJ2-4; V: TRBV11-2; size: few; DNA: TGTGCCAGCAGGGGTACCGGGACACTCAAAAACATTCAGTACTTC; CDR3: CASRGTGTLKNIQYF
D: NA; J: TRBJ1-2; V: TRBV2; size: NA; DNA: TGTGCCAGCAGTGTGGCTAGGGCGGGCCCCTATGGCTACACCTTC; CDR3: CASSVARAGPYGYTF
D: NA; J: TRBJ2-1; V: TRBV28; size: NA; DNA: TGTGCCAGCAGCCACCGGGACACCTCCTACAATGAGCAGTTCTTC; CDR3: CASSHRDTSYNEQFF
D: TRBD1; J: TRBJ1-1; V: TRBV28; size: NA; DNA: TGTGCCAGCAGTTTTGGGACAGGGGGGGCTGAAGCTTTCTTT; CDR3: CASSFGTGGAEAFF
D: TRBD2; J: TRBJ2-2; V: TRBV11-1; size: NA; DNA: TGTGCCAGCAGCTTTGGCGGGAGGGGGACCGGGGAGCTGTTTTTT; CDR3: CASSFGGRGTGELFF
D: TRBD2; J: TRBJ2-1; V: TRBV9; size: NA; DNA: TGTGCCAGCAGCGTAGGGGGACTAGCGTCCCACAATGAGCAGTTCTTC; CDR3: CASSVGGLASHNEQFF
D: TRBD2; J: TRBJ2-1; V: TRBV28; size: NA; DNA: TGTGCCAGCAGTTTACCAGCTAGCGGGAGGGCCGAGCAGTTCTTC; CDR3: CASSLPASGRAEQFF
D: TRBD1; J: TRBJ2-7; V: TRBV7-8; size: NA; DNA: TGTGCCAGCAGCCCCAGGGGGGACAGGGGCGAGCAGTACTTC; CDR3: CASSPRGDRGEQYF
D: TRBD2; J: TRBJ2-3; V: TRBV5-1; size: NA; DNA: TGCGCCAGCAGCTTGGCCAGAGGGACTAGCGGGAGTTATTGGGTAGATACGCAGTATTTT; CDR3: CASSLARGTSGSYWVDTQYF
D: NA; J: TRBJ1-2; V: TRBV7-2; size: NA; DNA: TGTGCCAGCAGTCCTAGGGTGGGGGGAGACTATGGCTACACCTTC; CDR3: CASSPRVGGDYGYTF
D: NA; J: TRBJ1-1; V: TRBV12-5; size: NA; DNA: TGTGCTGACGGGAACACTGAAGCTTTCTTT; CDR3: CADGNTEAFF
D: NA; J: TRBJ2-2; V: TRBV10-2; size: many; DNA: TGCGCCAGCAGTGATGGGCTCACGAACACCGGGGAGCTGTTTTTT; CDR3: CASSDGLTNTGELFF
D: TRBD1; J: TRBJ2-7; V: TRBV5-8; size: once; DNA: TGTGCCAGCAGGTTGACAGGGGGAGGCGAGCAGTACTTC; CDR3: CASRLTGGGEQYF
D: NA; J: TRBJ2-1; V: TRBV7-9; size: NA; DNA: TGTGCCAGCAGCTTTACTCGGGGAGGATACAATGAGCAGTTCTTC; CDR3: CASSFTRGGYNEQFF
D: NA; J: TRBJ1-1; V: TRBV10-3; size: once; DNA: TGTGCCATCAGTAATGGACGGGAGAACACTGAAGCTTTCTTT; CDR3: CAISNGRENTEAFF
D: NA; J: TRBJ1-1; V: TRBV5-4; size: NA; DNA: TGTGCCAGCCGTGTGGGGGGTCGCACTGAAGCTTTCTTT; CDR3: CASRVGGRTEAFF
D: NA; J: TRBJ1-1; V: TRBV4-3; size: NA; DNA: TGCGCCAGCAGCCAAGACCCTCCAACAGGGCCACTCGGAAGGGCTGAAGCTTTCTTT; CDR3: CASSQDPPTGPLGRAEAFF
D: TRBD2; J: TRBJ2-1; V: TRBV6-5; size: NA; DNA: TGTGCCAGCAGACTAGCGGGAGGTAATTACAATGAGCAGTTCTTC; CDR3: CASRLAGGNYNEQFF
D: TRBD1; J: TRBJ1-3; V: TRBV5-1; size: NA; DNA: TGCGCCAGCAGCGCGGGACAGGGAAGCTCTGGAAACACCATATATTTT; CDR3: CASSAGQGSSGNTIYF
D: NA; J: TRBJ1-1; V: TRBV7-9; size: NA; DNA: TGTGCCAGCAGCCAGGGACGGCTCCTTTACACTGAAGCTTTCTTT; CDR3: CASSQGRLLYTEAFF
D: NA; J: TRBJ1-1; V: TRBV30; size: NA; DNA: TGTGCCTGGAGTGTACGTGGGAACACTGAAGCTTTCTTT; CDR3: CAWSVRGNTEAFF
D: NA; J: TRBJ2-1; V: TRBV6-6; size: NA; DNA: TGTGCCAGCAGCCAATCCGGGACTGGGAATGAGCAGTTCTTC; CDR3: CASSQSGTGNEQFF
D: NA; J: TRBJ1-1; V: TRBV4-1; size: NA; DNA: TGCGCCAGCAGCGGGCGGGCGGAGATGAACACTGAAGCTTTCTTT; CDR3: CASSGRAEMNTEAFF
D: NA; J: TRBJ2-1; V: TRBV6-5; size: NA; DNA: TGTGCCAGCAGTTACTCCGCGGGACCCTGGAATGAGCAGTTCTTC; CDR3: CASSYSAGPWNEQFF
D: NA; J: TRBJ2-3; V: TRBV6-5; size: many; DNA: TGTGCCAGCAGCCAAGGGAATACGCAGTATTTT; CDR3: CASSQGNTQYF